The 24 T cell receptor beta chains listed next were all sequenced from one sample in a study of blood T cell repertoires in COVID-19. The repertoire was sequenced with immunoSEQ multiplex PCR; TCRdb's copy has only in-frame clones and lacks some. The sample carries about 140,000 clones, 85% to 90% recorded once. The sequenced material came from peripheral blood. Receptors were obtained from a middle-aged man with active or convalescent COVID-19.

The chain combines TRBV7-9 with TRBJ2-3; D not certain. CDR3 length: 15 residues. Looked up from germline, CDR1 is SEHNR and CDR2 is FQNEAQ (reference sequence). Trimming took 5 bases from V and 0 from J, leaving 12 bases between them. CDR3 bases: TGTGCCAGCAGCCCCCCCATCCCAAGCACAGATACGCAGTATTTT. Encoded protein: CASSPPIPSTDTQYF.

The chain is built from TRBV11-3 and TRBJ2-1; TRBD1 matches at 7 bases. With V trimmed by 3 bases and J by 0 bases, 2 bases remained unmatched. Germline V gives CDR1 SGHNT, CDR2 YENEEA. This CDR3 contains 15 residues. CDR3 nucleotide sequence: TGTGCCAGCAGCTTGACAGGGAGCTCCTACAATGAGCAGTTCTTC. Translating gives CASSLTGSSYNEQFF. The complete variable domain, with remaining parts taken from reference TRBV11-3 and TRBJ2-1, reads EAGVVQSPRYKIIEKKQPVAFWCNPISGHNTLYWYLQNLGQGPELLIRYENEEAVDDSQLPKDRFSAERLKGVDSTLKIQPAELGDSAVYLCASSLTGSSYNEQFFGPGTRLTVL.

V is TRBV11-3 and J is TRBJ1-1; D remains ambiguous. The V gene lost 3 bases and the J gene lost 1 base, with 6 bases spanning the gap. Germline V gives CDR1 SGHNT, CDR2 YENEEA. This CDR3 comprises 13 residues. The CDR3 region is CASSFQENTEAFF. CDR3 coding DNA: TGTGCCAGCAGCTTTCAGGAGAACACTGAAGCTTTCTTT.

The rearrangement joins TRBV6-5 to TRBJ2-3; D is perhaps TRBD1 (5 bases). Trimming cost V 5 bases and J 1 base, with 13 bases left between them. Germline lookup yields CDR1 MNHEY and CDR2 SVGAGI. This CDR3 has 15 amino acids. CDR3 residues: CASSPKGIRTDTQYF. In DNA, the CDR3 is TGTGCCAGCAGTCCCAAGGGGATACGCACAGATACGCAGTATTTT.

The V gene is TRBV27, the J gene TRBJ1-2; TRBD1 might be the D (5 bases). The V end lost 3 bases, the J end lost 4 bases, and 18 bases lay between the germline ends. Germline-derived CDR1 and CDR2 are MNHEY and SMNVEV (reference sequence). This CDR3 is built from 16 residues. The CDR3 protein is CASSFQSGGMAYGYTF. CDR3 nucleotides: TGTGCCAGCAGTTTCCAATCGGGGGGTATGGCCTATGGCTACACCTTC.

V and J are TRBV27 and TRBJ2-7, with a weak D call TRBD1 (5 bases). Germline V gene lookup returns CDR1 MNHEY and CDR2 SMNVEV (reference sequence). The CDR3 sequence is 14 residues long. With 4 bases removed from V and 3 bases from J, the gap between germline ends came to 13 bases. This CDR3 is CASSSPRRVYEQYF. The DNA of the CDR3 is TGTGCCAGCAGTTCCCCGCGCAGGGTCTACGAGCAGTACTTC.

The chain links TRBV7-3 to TRBJ2-2; 8 bases are a match to TRBD2. Trimming at V came to 5 bases and at J to 8 bases, leaving 7 bases not matched to a gene. This CDR3 has 14 amino acids. The germline V gene has CDR1 SGHTA and CDR2 FQGTGA. The CDR3: CASSLQSGRGELFF. The CDR3 coding sequence is TGTGCCAGCAGCCTGCAGAGCGGGAGAGGGGAGCTGTTTTTT. The full variable domain, its missing parts supplied by reference TRBV7-3 and TRBJ2-2, is GAGVSQTPSNKVTEKGKYVELRCDPISGHTALYWYRQSLGQGPEFLIYFQGTGAADDSGLPNDRFFAVRPEGSVSTLKIQRTERGDSAVYLCASSLQSGRGELFFGEGSRLTVL.

The rearrangement links TRBV2 to TRBJ1-5; no clear D. Germline V gives CDR1 SNHLY, CDR2 FYNNEI. The germline V and J ends were trimmed by 4 bases and 4 bases, with 8 bases remaining between them. The CDR3 is made up of 13 amino acids. The CDR3, as DNA: TGTGCCAGCAGTGGGACGGGGAATCAGCCCCAGCATTTT. Translated, it gives CASSGTGNQPQHF.

The chain carries TRBV3-1 (or the pseudogene TRBV3-2) and TRBJ1-6; D ambiguous. Looked up from germline, CDR1 is LGHDT and CDR2 is YNNKEL (reference sequence). The CDR3 has 16 amino acids. V lost 3 bases and J 7 bases, leaving 16 bases between the germline ends. The CDR3 DNA follows: TGTGCCAGCAGCCAGGAGGACGGAAGAGAGAATTCACCCCTCCACTTT. Its translation: CASSQEDGRENSPLHF.

This chain uses TRBV6-5 with TRBJ2-1; 15 nucleotides align to TRBD2. The germline gives CDR1 MNHEY, CDR2 SVGAGI. The CDR3 totals 15 residues. V lost 6 bases, J lost 10 bases, and 7 bases stayed unmatched. The CDR3 DNA reads TGTGCCAGCAGACCAGGACTAGCGGGAGGGCGGGAGCAGTTCTTC. Protein: CASRPGLAGGREQFF.

The rearrangement links TRBV28 to TRBJ1-2; weak D call: TRBD1 (5 bases). CDR3 size: 14 residues. Germline loops: CDR1 MDHEN, CDR2 SYDVKM. Between the trimmed V and J ends, which lost 7 bases and 4 bases, there was a span of 16 bases. The CDR3 nucleotides read TGTGCCAGCACTCCTCAGGGACTTTCCTATGGCTACACCTTC. Encoded protein: CASTPQGLSYGYTF.

The gene calls are TRBV24-1 and TRBJ2-7; D not certain. CDR1 is KGHDR and CDR2 is SFDVKD in the germline V gene. The length of the CDR3 is 10 residues. V lost 8 bases and J lost 7, with 8 bases in between. The CDR3 loop is CATTRTEQYF. DNA for the CDR3: TGTGCCACCACGCGAACGGAGCAGTACTTC.

The V gene is TRBV10-3, the J gene TRBJ2-5; 8 bases fit TRBD2. V lost 4 bases and J lost 5; bases outside the gene matches: 6. CDR3 length: 14 residues. Germline V CDR1 and CDR2: ENHRY, SYGVKD. CDR3 sequence: CAISGSGGRETQYF. For the CDR3, the DNA is TGTGCCATCAGTGGCTCGGGGGGGAGGGAGACCCAGTACTTC.

This chain joins TRBV21-1 and TRBJ2-7; the listed D gene, TRBD2, was not tested against the DNA. TRBV21-1 is a pseudogene locus. CDR3 length equals 17 residues. Written as DNA, the CDR3 is TGTGCCAGCAGCAAATACGGGGGGGGGACTAGCGGCTACGAGCAGTACTTC. Amino acids: CASSKYGGGTSGYEQYF.

The chain has TRBV11-3 and TRBJ2-5; TRBD1 might be the D (6 bases). The CDR3 has 13 amino acids. The germline gives CDR1 SGHNT, CDR2 YENEEA. V lost 3 bases, J lost 5 bases, and 10 bases lay in between. Here the CDR3 reads CASSLGAGETQYF. CDR3 DNA: TGTGCCAGCAGCTTGGGGGCAGGGGAGACCCAGTACTTC.

The V call is TRBV5-1, the J call TRBJ2-7, with D unclear. This CDR3 is 14 amino acids long. The germline CDR1 and CDR2 sequences are SGHRS and YFSETQ. V dropped 7 bases and J dropped 2 bases, with 16 bases sitting between them. CDR3 coding DNA: TGCGCCAGCGGGCGCTTAACGGCGACCTACGAGCAGTACTTC. Amino acids: CASGRLTATYEQYF. The whole variable domain, remainder taken from reference TRBV5-1 and TRBJ2-7, is KAGVTQTPRYLIKTRGQQVTLSCSPISGHRSVSWYQQTPGQGLQFLFEYFSETQRNKGNFPGRFSGRQFSNSRSEMNVSTLELGDSALYLCASGRLTATYEQYFGPGTRLTVT.

Concerning this clone: The junction differs from germline at one of its ends, possibly a read error. The chain uses TRBV3-1 (or the pseudogene TRBV3-2) and TRBJ1-2; weak D call: TRBD1 (6 bases). This CDR3 spans 13 amino acids. The V gene's germline CDR1 is LGHDT and CDR2 YNNKEL (reference sequence). The CDR3 region is CASTQRTGYGYTF. The CDR3, as DNA: TGTGCCAGCACCCAAAGAACAGGGTATGGCTACACCTTC.

The chain couples TRBV7-3 to TRBJ2-1, with TRBD2 identical over 9 bases. V lost 2 bases to trimming and J lost 7 bases; unmatched junction nucleotides: 9. Germline CDR1 is SGHTA and CDR2 is FQGTGA. The CDR3 totals 16 residues. CDR3 amino acids: CASSLWAGGPENEQFF. CDR3 sequence (DNA): TGTGCCAGCAGCTTATGGGCGGGAGGGCCGGAAAATGAGCAGTTCTTC.

The rearrangement links TRBV28 to TRBJ2-3, with TRBD1 matching 7 bases. The CDR3 has 15 amino acids. Germline CDR1 MDHEN, CDR2 SYDVKM. V was pared by 5 bases and J by 6 bases, with 11 bases of the junction left unmatched. DNA of the CDR3: TGTGCCAGCAGTCGAACAGGGGCGGGTTGGGATACGCAGTATTTT. The encoded protein is CASSRTGAGWDTQYF.

The chain couples TRBV7-9 to TRBJ2-7; 7 bases are a match to TRBD2. V shed 5 bases and J 3 bases; nucleotides not matched to a gene: 7. This CDR3 contains 14 residues. Germline V gives CDR1 SEHNR, CDR2 FQNEAQ (reference sequence). The CDR3 loop reads CASSQRDYGYEQYF. For the CDR3, the DNA is TGTGCCAGCAGCCAACGGGACTACGGCTACGAGCAGTACTTC.

Written as DNA, the CDR3 is TGTGCCAGCAGCAGCCGGGGGGGGGATACGCAGTATTTT. Its protein is CASSSRGGDTQYF. V usage is TRBV7-2 and J usage is TRBJ2-3; 8 positions match TRBD2. Unmatched junction bases numbered 4, after V lost 5 bases and J lost 6 bases. CDR3 length: 13 residues. In germline, CDR1 is SGHTA, CDR2 FQGNSA.

This rearrangement joins TRBV6-5 to TRBJ2-3, with D possibly being TRBD1 (6 bases). The CDR3 consists of 14 residues. CDR1 MNHEY and CDR2 SVGAGI come from the germline V gene. V lost 5 bases and J lost 2, with 11 bases in between. This CDR3 is CASSPQGFTDTQYF. CDR3 coding DNA: TGTGCCAGCAGTCCCCAGGGGTTCACAGATACGCAGTATTTT.

J is TRBJ2-5 and V is TRBV9; 9 nucleotides agree with TRBD1. The CDR3 has 17 residues. The V gene's germline CDR1 is SGDLS and CDR2 YYNGEE. V lost 4 bases, J lost 5 bases, and 15 bases stayed unmatched. The CDR3 loop is CASSPRPGTGSGETQYF. CDR3 nucleotide sequence: TGTGCCAGCAGCCCGCGTCCCGGGACAGGGTCCGGGGAGACCCAGTACTTC.

The rearrangement joins TRBV12-3 or TRBV12-4 to TRBJ2-7; D is possibly TRBD1 (6 bases). This CDR3 has 13 residues. V was pared by 6 bases and J by 2 bases, with 11 bases between. In nucleotides, the CDR3 is TGTGCCAGCAGCCACAGGGAACCCTACGAGCAGTACTTC. It specifies CASSHREPYEQYF.